This T cell receptor beta chain is drawn from a study of blood T cell repertoires in COVID-19. This clone was detected once. Repertoires were generated with immunoSEQ multiplex PCR, while TCRdb's copy carries only in-frame clones and drops some. The sample holds about 360,000 clones; 85% to 90% are singletons and the top ten take approximately 2.9%. Germline V gene sequence: CDR1 MDHEN, CDR2 SYDVKM. The V end was cut by 3 bases, the J end by 0 bases, with 9 bases between. The CDR3 runs to 14 residues. The sequence derives from a human donor in a cohort sampled during active COVID-19. The genes are TRBV28 and TRBJ2-7, with D maybe TRBD1 (6 bases). The source material was peripheral blood. CDR3 nucleotide sequence: TGTGCCAGCAGTTTGGGGACACCCTCCTACGAGCAGTACTTC. Translating it yields CASSLGTPSYEQYF.